One and the same sample provided the 30 T cell receptor beta chains below, sequenced in a study of control samples from healthy donors and cancer patients. Assay used: immunoSEQ multiplex PCR; TCRdb lists only in-frame clones, some missing. The sample has 150,000 to 200,000 clones, 94% seen once; the top ten hold about 1.5%. Sequencing was carried out using blood. These receptors were taken from a woman in her late teens or twenties in good health.

The chain recombines TRBV6-2 or TRBV6-3 with TRBJ1-4; D remains ambiguous. Germline V gene sequence: CDR1 MNHEY, CDR2 SVGEGT. The CDR3 spans 14 residues. V lost 5 bases and J 10 bases, leaving 17 bases between the germline ends. As DNA, the CDR3 is TGTGCCAGCAGTGACTTTTGGGTTGGAGGAAAACTGTTTTTT. Protein product: CASSDFWVGGKLFF.

The genes are TRBV5-4 and TRBJ2-3, with D possibly being TRBD2 (5 bases). Germline V gene data show CDR1 as SGHNT and CDR2 as YYREEE (reference sequence). V was clipped by 4 bases and J by 2 bases, with 14 bases between them. The CDR3 is 15 amino acids. CDR3 protein: CASSPDGLATDTQYF. CDR3 nucleotide sequence: TGTGCCAGCAGCCCGGATGGCCTAGCCACAGATACGCAGTATTTT.

The chain links TRBV3-1 (or the pseudogene TRBV3-2) to TRBJ1-1; TRBD1 matches 7 bases. Germline V gene data show CDR1 as LGHDT and CDR2 as YNNKEL (reference sequence). This CDR3 is 14 amino acids long. Unmatched junction bases numbered 2, after V lost 1 base and J lost 3 bases. The CDR3 coding sequence is TGTGCCAGCAGCCAAGCAGGGGGAGACACTGAAGCTTTCTTT. It translates to CASSQAGGDTEAFF.

The chain carries TRBV19 and TRBJ1-5; D not resolved. The ends were cut back, 1 base at V and 3 bases at J, with 7 bases in the middle. Germline values: CDR1 LNHDA, CDR2 SQIVND (reference sequence). The CDR3 runs to 14 residues. The CDR3 DNA reads as TGTGCCAGTAGTATAGGGCATGCCAATCAGCCCCAGCATTTT. Translating gives CASSIGHANQPQHF.

The chain uses TRBV12-3 or TRBV12-4 and TRBJ2-1; the match to TRBD2 covers 8 bases. V gave up 1 base and J gave up 12 bases; unmatched junction bases: 5. The CDR3 runs to 13 residues. The CDR3 here is CASSLGTSTGQFF. In DNA form, the CDR3 reads TGTGCCAGCAGTTTAGGGACTAGCACAGGGCAGTTCTTC.

The chain links TRBV7-2 to TRBJ1-2; D is unclear. CDR1 and CDR2 (germline): SGHTA, FQGNSA. The length of the CDR3 is 15 residues. The germline V and J ends were trimmed by 4 bases and 6 bases, with 18 bases remaining between them. CDR3 sequence reads: CASSSSVGTADGYTF. CDR3 nucleotides: TGTGCCAGCAGCTCATCCGTTGGTACAGCGGATGGCTACACCTTC.

V is TRBV6-6 and J is TRBJ1-4; D perhaps matches TRBD1 (5 bases). This CDR3 contains 15 residues. The V gene's germline CDR1 is MNHNY and CDR2 SVGAGI (reference sequence). V gave up 2 bases and J gave up 0 bases, with 7 bases separating them. The CDR3 coding sequence is TGTGCCAGCAGTTACAGGGGCGCAACTAATGAAAAACTGTTTTTT. Protein: CASSYRGATNEKLFF.

The chain uses TRBV24-1 and TRBJ2-1; 7 bases are a match to TRBD2. V lost 3 bases, J lost 3 bases, and 4 bases stayed unmatched. Germline V gene data show CDR1 as KGHDR and CDR2 as SFDVKD. The CDR3 covers 15 residues. DNA for the CDR3: TGTGCCACCAGTGATGGCGGGGGACGCTACAATGAGCAGTTCTTC. It specifies CATSDGGGRYNEQFF.

The chain uses TRBV5-1 and TRBJ2-1; TRBD2 agrees at 10 bases. Germline lookup yields CDR1 SGHRS and CDR2 YFSETQ. The CDR3 contains 13 residues. V shed 0 bases, J shed 15 bases, and the junction held 6 bases outside the gene matches. The CDR3 coding sequence is TGCGCCAGCAGCTTGGAACTAGCGGGACGGTGGTTCTTC. Its protein product is CASSLELAGRWFF.

The chain is built from TRBV5-1 and TRBJ2-7; 7 nucleotides align to TRBD1. This CDR3 region has 14 residues. The V gene's germline CDR1 is SGHRS and CDR2 YFSETQ. Germline trimming cut 4 bases from V and 6 bases from J; bases unmatched to any gene: 10. The CDR3 reads CASSETGSEFEQYF. In nucleotides, the CDR3 is TGCGCCAGCAGCGAGACAGGGAGCGAATTCGAGCAGTACTTC.

The sample holds one count of this clone. The chain uses TRBV29-1 and TRBJ1-1; D gene uncertain. Germline V gene sequence: CDR1 SQVTM, CDR2 ANQGSEA. There are 12 residues in the CDR3. V shed 4 bases and J shed 0 bases, with 6 bases lying between them. CDR3 residues: CSVGWLNTEAFF. DNA for the CDR3: TGCAGCGTTGGTTGGTTGAACACTGAAGCTTTCTTT.

This clone was seen a handful of times. The genes are TRBV7-9 and TRBJ1-1, with D perhaps TRBD1 (5 bases). Germline V CDR1 and CDR2: SEHNR, FQNEAQ (reference sequence). This CDR3 has 14 residues. Between the trimmed V and J ends, which lost 1 base and 4 bases, there was a span of 10 bases. The CDR3 DNA sequence: TGTGCCAGCAGCTTAGAAGGGGTTGGCACTGAAGCTTTCTTT. This gives the protein CASSLEGVGTEAFF.

This sequence joins TRBV6-2 or TRBV6-3 and TRBJ2-7; D gene unclear. Germline CDR1 and CDR2: MNHEY and SVGEGT. The V end lost 4 bases, the J end lost 2 bases, and 6 bases lay between the germline ends. CDR3 size: 12 residues. CDR3 sequence reads: CASSSPPYEQYF. In nucleotides, the CDR3 is TGTGCCAGCAGTTCCCCCCCCTACGAGCAGTACTTC.

This rearrangement joins TRBV11-2 to TRBJ1-1; 10 bases fit TRBD1. Germline assignment: CDR1 SGHAT and CDR2 FQNNGV. With 4 bases clipped from V and 5 bases from J, the junction kept 7 bases outside the gene matches. The CDR3 has 15 residues. The CDR3: CASSSGTGVRTEAFF. CDR3 coding DNA: TGTGCCAGCAGCTCCGGGACAGGGGTAAGGACTGAAGCTTTCTTT.

This chain connects TRBV6-2 or TRBV6-3 to TRBJ2-5, with D perhaps matching TRBD1 (6 bases). The CDR3 covers 13 residues. Trimming pared 5 bases from V and 5 bases from J, leaving 12 bases between. Germline V CDR1 and CDR2: MNHEY, SVGEGT. The CDR3 is CASSRTARETQYF. The CDR3 region has the DNA TGTGCCAGCAGTCGGACAGCCCGCGAGACCCAGTACTTC.

In DNA form, the CDR3 reads TGTGCCAGCAGTTTGAGGAGGAATTCACCCCTCCACTTT. Its protein product is CASSLRRNSPLHF. The chain has TRBV12-3 or TRBV12-4 and TRBJ1-6; the D is unclear. Trimming took off 3 bases at V and 7 bases at J, with 7 bases between the two ends. The CDR3 totals 13 residues.

This chain uses TRBV5-1 with TRBJ2-1, with 8 bases fitting TRBD2. Trimming at V came to 4 bases and at J to 11 bases, leaving 8 bases not matched to a gene. Germline V lookup: CDR1 SGHRS, CDR2 YFSETQ. The CDR3 spans 13 residues. CDR3 nucleotides: TGCGCCAGCAGCCCTATTAGCGGGGATAAGCAGTTCTTC. It codes for CASSPISGDKQFF.

This clone was recorded once. The chain employs TRBV5-6 and TRBJ1-6; no reliable D call. This CDR3 spans 13 amino acids. Per germline, CDR1 SGHDT and CDR2 YYEEEE. Trimming stripped 4 bases from V and 11 bases from J, with 13 bases between. The CDR3 region is CASSGPRGAPLHF. The CDR3 DNA follows: TGTGCCAGCAGCGGTCCGCGGGGAGCACCCCTCCACTTT.

V and J are TRBV3-1 (or the pseudogene TRBV3-2) and TRBJ2-1; possibly TRBD1 or TRBD2 for D (5 bases each). The germline V gene has CDR1 LGHDT and CDR2 YNNKEL (reference sequence). Trimming pared 7 bases from V and 10 bases from J, leaving 11 bases between. CDR3 length equals 11 residues. The CDR3 here is CASTSGTEQFF. The CDR3 DNA sequence: TGTGCCAGCACCTCCGGGACGGAGCAGTTCTTC.

The gene calls are TRBV10-3 and TRBJ1-1; D unclear. The V end lost 3 bases, the J end lost 1 base, and 12 bases lay between the germline ends. The CDR3 loop spans 15 amino acids. Germline V gene sequence: CDR1 ENHRY, CDR2 SYGVKD. As DNA, the CDR3 is TGTGCCATCAGTGATTATAGAGCAGCGAACACTGAAGCTTTCTTT. As protein: CAISDYRAANTEAFF.

The V gene is TRBV5-1, the J gene TRBJ1-6; D remains ambiguous. This CDR3 is 16 amino acids long. Trimming shortened V by 0 bases and J by 6 bases, and 13 bases separated the two germline ends. In germline, CDR1 is SGHRS, CDR2 YFSETQ. CDR3 bases: TGCGCCAGCAGCTTGGACTGGCCCGCGGGTAATTCACCCCTCCACTTT. This sequence encodes CASSLDWPAGNSPLHF.

The rearrangement joins TRBV10-3 to TRBJ2-7; D is possibly TRBD2 (5 bases). The CDR3 extends over 14 amino acids. Trimming removed 1 base from V and 6 bases from J, with 13 bases in between. Germline V gene data show CDR1 as ENHRY and CDR2 as SYGVKD. CDR3 protein: CAISEFGESGEQYF. The CDR3 DNA sequence: TGTGCCATCAGTGAGTTCGGGGAATCGGGCGAGCAGTACTTC.

This rearrangement joins TRBV5-1 to TRBJ2-4, with D possibly matching TRBD1 (5 bases). Per the germline V gene, CDR1 is SGHRS and CDR2 is YFSETQ. V lost 3 bases and J lost 0, with 10 bases in between. The CDR3 runs to 15 residues. CDR3 sequence (DNA): TGCGCCAGCAGCTCAGACAGCCTAGCCAAAAACATTCAGTACTTC. Translation gives CASSSDSLAKNIQYF.

The chain joins TRBV10-3 to TRBJ1-6, with a tentative D call TRBD1 (5 bases). The CDR3 runs 15 residues. Germline assignment: CDR1 ENHRY and CDR2 SYGVKD. V dropped 11 bases and J dropped 6 bases, with 20 bases sitting between them. CDR3 in DNA: TGTGCCGCTCAGGGAGCCCTGGCTTTTAATTCACCCCTCCACTTT. As protein: CAAQGALAFNSPLHF.

The chain combines TRBV28 with TRBJ2-1, with 10 bases that match TRBD1. J gave up 0 bases and V 2 bases, and 1 base lay outside the gene matches. From germline, CDR1 is MDHEN and CDR2 SYDVKM. CDR3 length: 16 residues. For the CDR3, the DNA is TGTGCCAGCAGTTTAAGGGACAGGGGCTCCTACAATGAGCAGTTCTTC. This sequence encodes CASSLRDRGSYNEQFF.

The rearrangement uses TRBV19 and TRBJ2-2, with 7 nucleotides matching TRBD1. This CDR3 has 14 amino acids. Germline lookup yields CDR1 LNHDA and CDR2 SQIVND (reference sequence). The V and J ends lost 11 bases and 0 bases, in that order; junction bases with no gene match: 6. CDR3 in DNA: TGTGCCTCCAAGGACAGGTCGAACACCGGGGAGCTGTTTTTT. It is translated as CASKDRSNTGELFF.

This chain joins TRBV6-5 and TRBJ2-7; D might be TRBD2 (6 bases). Germline V gene sequence: CDR1 MNHEY, CDR2 SVGAGI. The V and J ends lost 6 bases and 2 bases respectively, with 14 bases between them. This CDR3 region has 14 residues. The CDR3 sequence: CASSRGGSTYEQYF. The CDR3, as DNA: TGTGCCAGCAGCCGTGGGGGGTCCACCTACGAGCAGTACTTC.

Only one count was recorded for this clone. Other DNA sequences from this sample encode an identical CDR3 as well. CDR3 region: CASSFQETQYF. The CDR3 nucleotides are TGCGCCAGCAGCTTTCAAGAGACCCAGTACTTC. This chain joins TRBV5-1 and TRBJ2-5; D is ambiguous. CDR1 is SGHRS and CDR2 is YFSETQ in the germline V gene. V lost 2 bases and J lost 2, with 1 base in between. The CDR3 contains 11 residues.

The chain combines TRBV29-1 with TRBJ1-2, with 7 bases identical to TRBD1. The junction had 12 bases not matched to a gene; V was cut back by 0 bases and J by 8 bases. The CDR3 is 15 amino acids. Germline V gene data show CDR1 as SQVTM and CDR2 as ANQGSEA. The CDR3 region has the DNA TGCAGCGTTGAAGATTTAAACAGGGGCATGGGAGGCTACACCTTC. Its protein product is CSVEDLNRGMGGYTF. The full variable domain, in which reference TRBV29-1 and TRBJ1-2 provide the parts outside the CDR3, is SAVISQKPSRDICQRGTSLTIQCQVDSQVTMMFWYRQQPGQSLTLIATANQGSEATYESGFVIDKFPISRPNLTFSTLTVSNMSPEDSSIYLCSVEDLNRGMGGYTFGSGTRLTVV.

The chain couples TRBV19 to TRBJ1-2; tentatively, D is TRBD1 (5 bases). Trimming took 2 bases from V and 6 from J, leaving 10 bases between them. The CDR3 has 13 residues. Germline V gene lookup returns CDR1 LNHDA and CDR2 SQIVND (reference sequence). The CDR3 here is CASSIRGENGYTF. The CDR3 DNA sequence: TGTGCCAGTAGTATAAGAGGGGAGAATGGCTACACCTTC.